This paragraph reports one T cell receptor beta chain. Its cognate antigen is unknown. The source of the sample is a study of CD8+ T cells in alopecia areata. Study-level information: In an open-label trial, patients got 5 to 10 mg tofacitinib twice daily. Study-level results: Sharing of TCR sequences between patients (possibly for HLA-related reasons) was less clear than in mice.

Extraction of RNA preceded its reverse transcription into cDNA, which served as the sequencing template. Clones were read by immunoSEQ multiplex PCR, and TCRdb kept only the in-frame ones, dropping some. The data contain more than 200,000 clones, around two thirds of them singletons. V dropped 4 bases and J dropped 2; count of bases not matched to a gene: 5. The CDR3 has 15 amino acids. CDR1 and CDR2 from the germline V gene are LNHNV and YYDKDF (reference sequence). Alopecia areata patients provided lesional scalp punch biopsies and peripheral blood. PBMCs were stained for CD3, CD4 and CD8, and CD4+ and CD8+ T cells were sorted.

Source: CD4+ T cells sorted from blood, taken at week 0. The source of this sequence is a human donor with alopecia areata. The V call is TRBV15, the J call TRBJ1-2, with 9 bases identical to TRBD1. This CDR3 is CATSTTGQGNYGYTF. The CDR3 DNA reads TGTGCCACCAGCACTACGGGACAGGGAAACTATGGCTACACCTTC.